This passage covers 23 T cell receptor beta chains from one sample sequenced in a study of T cell responses to AZD1222 COVID-19 vaccine (dated by TCRdb to 2020 to 2022). The receptor library was made with the immunoSEQ multiplex PCR assay. TCRdb took over this immuneACCESS table, retaining in-frame rearrangements with V and J assigned. Such tables are incomplete; in checked studies, under half of the missing clones stem from an unresolved V gene, and the remainder is unexplained. This sample comprises 150,000 or so clones, about 86% of them detected only once. Jointly, the top ten make up more than 5.5% of the sample. The time point label on this specimen signifies: baseline before first vaccination. The sample's treatment or condition label is to be understood as: meningococcal conjugate vaccine given as trial control. Sample: peripheral blood, taken on day 0 of MenACWY control vaccination. The receptors were sampled from an adult in good health.

The chain is built from TRBV3-1 (or the pseudogene TRBV3-2) and TRBJ2-2; D unresolved. Germline CDR1 reads LGHDT; CDR2 reads YNNKEL (reference sequence). There are 12 residues in the CDR3. The V end was cut by 7 bases, the J end by 5 bases, with 8 bases between. The CDR3, as DNA: TGTGCCAGCAATCAGAAAACCGGGGAGCTGTTTTTT. Translation gives CASNQKTGELFF.

The rearrangement links TRBV14 to TRBJ1-3; unclear D gene. CDR3 length: 19 amino acids. Per germline, CDR1 SGHDN and CDR2 FVKESK. With 0 bases removed from V and 0 bases from J, the gap between germline ends came to 18 bases. The CDR3 sequence is CASSQEWSRPLSSGNTIYF. CDR3 nucleotide sequence: TGTGCCAGCAGCCAAGAATGGAGCCGCCCGTTAAGCTCTGGAAACACCATATATTTT.

This chain joins TRBV4-1 and TRBJ1-6; 7 bases agree with TRBD1. Looked up from germline, CDR1 is MGHRA and CDR2 is YSYEKL. This CDR3 region has 15 residues. The ends lost 4 bases at V and 7 bases at J; junction bases unmatched: 7. The CDR3 here is CASSPPGQPNSPLHF. CDR3 bases: TGCGCCAGCAGCCCCCCGGGACAGCCGAATTCACCCCTCCACTTT.

The CDR3 nucleotides are TGCGCCAGCAGCTTGGGGAATTCACCCCTCCACTTT. It specifies CASSLGNSPLHF. The chain employs TRBV5-1 and TRBJ1-6; D remains unclear. The V end was cut by 0 bases, the J end by 7 bases, with 2 bases between. CDR1 and CDR2 (germline): SGHRS, YFSETQ. The CDR3 runs 12 residues.

The chain uses TRBV4-3 and TRBJ1-1, with D uncertain. The CDR3 covers 13 residues. Trimming stripped 1 base from V and 6 bases from J, with 9 bases between. CDR1 and CDR2 (germline): LGHNA, YSLEER. The CDR3 coding sequence is TGCGCCAGCAGCCAAGTCGGTATTTCTGAAGCTTTCTTT. Translation gives CASSQVGISEAFF.

The chain links TRBV30 to TRBJ2-7, with 8 bases matching TRBD2. Trimming cost V 1 base and J 3 bases; bases outside gene matches: 8. Germline V gene sequence: CDR1 GTSNPN, CDR2 SVGIG (reference sequence). The CDR3 is 15 residues long. The CDR3 DNA follows: TGTGCCTGGAGTGGGGGTAGCGGGATAATCTACGAGCAGTACTTC. This translates into CAWSGGSGIIYEQYF. The variable domain in full, completed from reference TRBV30 and TRBJ2-7, reads SQTIHQWPATLVQPVGSPLSLECTVEGTSNPNLYWYRQAAGRGLQLLFYSVGIGQISSEVPQNLSASRPQDRQFILSSKKLLLSDSGFYLCAWSGGSGIIYEQYFGPGTRLTVT.

V gene TRBV4-2 combines with J gene TRBJ2-1; no clear D. V lost 0 bases and J lost 0, with 6 bases in between. Per the germline V gene, CDR1 is LGHNA and CDR2 is YNFKEQ. This CDR3 contains 15 residues. CDR3 protein: CASSQDLVSYNEQFF. CDR3 DNA: TGTGCCAGCAGCCAAGATCTAGTCTCCTACAATGAGCAGTTCTTC.

The chain combines TRBV4-3 with TRBJ1-1; possible D gene TRBD1, 5 bases. In germline, CDR1 is LGHNA, CDR2 YSLEER. With 2 bases removed from V and 3 bases from J, the gap between germline ends came to 13 bases. CDR3 length: 15 residues. This chain's CDR3 is CASSQSRLGDTEAFF. The CDR3 DNA reads TGCGCCAGCAGCCAATCCCGATTAGGGGACACTGAAGCTTTCTTT.

The V gene is TRBV19, the J gene TRBJ2-6; 12 bases are a match to TRBD2. The CDR3 loop spans 17 amino acids. With V trimmed by 7 bases and J by 1 base, 5 bases remained unmatched. CDR1 and CDR2 (germline): LNHDA, SQIVND (reference sequence). DNA for the CDR3: TGTGCCAGTACTTTACTAGCGGGGGGATCTGGGGCCAACGTCCTGACTTTC. Translated, it gives CASTLLAGGSGANVLTF.

CDR3 nucleotide sequence: TGTGCCAGCAGCCCCCCGGGACTTAGTAATGAAAAACTGTTTTTT. This sequence encodes CASSPPGLSNEKLFF. The chain couples TRBV7-9 to TRBJ1-4, with D possibly TRBD1 on 5 matching bases. Germline V gene sequence: CDR1 SEHNR, CDR2 FQNEAQ (reference sequence). V was trimmed by 5 bases and J by 4 bases, leaving 14 bases between them. The CDR3 totals 15 residues.

The rearrangement links TRBV28 to TRBJ1-3; 8 nucleotides agree with TRBD1. V lost 6 bases, J lost 0 bases, and 1 base stayed unmatched. The CDR3 runs 14 residues. Germline V gene lookup returns CDR1 MDHEN and CDR2 SYDVKM. As DNA, the CDR3 is TGTGCCAGCAGGACAGGGGTCTCTGGAAACACCATATATTTT. It yields the protein CASRTGVSGNTIYF.

V is TRBV27 and J is TRBJ2-3; no reliable D call. The CDR3 contains 14 residues. The germline V and J ends were trimmed by 3 bases and 0 bases, with 7 bases remaining between them. CDR1 is MNHEY, CDR2 SMNVEV, per germline (reference sequence). CDR3 DNA sequence: TGTGCCAGCAGTTTTTTAGCTAGCACAGATACGCAGTATTTT. It codes for CASSFLASTDTQYF.

The chain employs TRBV11-2 and TRBJ2-4; 8 bases map to TRBD1. Germline V gives CDR1 SGHAT, CDR2 FQNNGV. V was pared by 1 base and J by 0 bases, with 5 bases of the junction left unmatched. The CDR3 totals 17 residues. CDR3 amino acids: CASSLGQGAGAKNIQYF. CDR3 in DNA: TGTGCCAGCAGCTTAGGGCAGGGGGCAGGAGCCAAAAACATTCAGTACTTC.

This rearrangement joins TRBV18 to TRBJ1-1; no reliable D call. V lost 9 bases to trimming and J lost 5 bases, with 13 bases between them. The CDR3 contains 12 residues. CDR1 and CDR2 (germline): KGHSH, LQKENI. Here the CDR3 DNA reads TGTGCCAGTTCTGAAGATCGGACTGAAGCTTTCTTT. The encoded protein is CASSEDRTEAFF.

This chain joins TRBV16 and TRBJ2-1; 7 bases align to TRBD2. The length of the CDR3 is 14 residues. The germline V gene has CDR1 KGHSY and CDR2 FQNENV. V was pared by 1 base and J by 9 bases, with 6 bases of the junction left unmatched. The CDR3: CASSQLAGVGEQFF. As DNA, the CDR3 is TGTGCCAGCAGCCAATTGGCGGGGGTTGGTGAGCAGTTCTTC. Variable domain in full (rest from reference TRBV16 and TRBJ2-1): GEEVAQTPKHLVRGEGQKAKLYCAPIKGHSYVFWYQQVLKNEFKFLISFQNENVFDETGMPKERFSAKCLPNSPCSLEIQATKLEDSAVYFCASSQLAGVGEQFFGPGTRLTVL.

Points on this clone: This may arise from a read error, as a much more abundant clone is one base away. The chain employs TRBV5-4 and TRBJ1-1; D uncertain. CDR3 length equals 13 residues. V was shortened by 0 bases and J by 1 base, with 4 bases between the two germline ends. CDR1 is SGHNT and CDR2 is YYREEE in the germline V gene (reference sequence). CDR3 nucleotide sequence: TGTGCCAGCAGCTTGGACCCGAACACTGAAGCTTTCTTT. Encoded protein: CASSLDPNTEAFF.

The V gene is TRBV7-2, the J gene TRBJ2-7; 16 positions match TRBD2. The germline CDR1 and CDR2 sequences are SGHTA and FQGNSA. The ends lost 1 base at V and 3 bases at J; junction bases unmatched: 9. The CDR3 is made up of 19 amino acids. CDR3 DNA sequence: TGTGCCAGCAGCTTAGTACCGGGACTAGCGGGGGGGAGCCTCTACGAGCAGTACTTC. It is translated as CASSLVPGLAGGSLYEQYF.

This chain connects TRBV25-1 to TRBJ2-7, with 8 bases aligning to TRBD1. Trimming cost V 3 bases and J 7 bases; bases outside gene matches: 11. CDR1 and CDR2 (germline): MGHDK, SYGVNS. The CDR3 totals 15 residues. CDR3 coding DNA: TGTGCCAGCAGTGATCGGGACAGGTACCGTGAGGAGCAGTACTTC. Its protein product is CASSDRDRYREEQYF.

The CDR3 reads CAISEGTGGAYEQYV. The CDR3 DNA follows: TGTGCCATCAGTGAGGGGACAGGGGGGGCCTACGAGCAGTACGTC. The gene calls are TRBV10-3 and TRBJ2-7, with TRBD1 identical over 11 bases. This CDR3 comprises 15 residues. After removal of 2 bases from V and 2 bases from J, the junction contained 2 bases not matched to a gene. From germline, CDR1 is ENHRY and CDR2 SYGVKD.

The V gene is TRBV11-3, the J gene TRBJ2-1, with TRBD2 identical over 9 bases. V lost 3 bases and J lost 0; bases outside the gene matches: 3. The germline V gene has CDR1 SGHNT and CDR2 YENEEA. This CDR3 comprises 16 residues. DNA of the CDR3: TGTGCCAGCAGCTTGGCTAGCGGGACCTCCTACAATGAGCAGTTCTTC. Amino acids: CASSLASGTSYNEQFF.

This clone was seen more than once but under ten times. The chain uses TRBV5-4 and TRBJ1-2, with TRBD1 matching 7 bases. The length of the CDR3 is 15 residues. The V gene end was trimmed by 2 bases and the J gene end by 5 bases; junction bases not matched to a gene: 9. The V gene's germline CDR1 is SGHNT and CDR2 YYREEE (reference sequence). CDR3 bases: TGTGCCAGCAGCTTCTCCCCTCCAGGGGGGTATGGCTACACCTTC. This encodes CASSFSPPGGYGYTF.

This clone was counted a single time. The V call is TRBV24-1, the J call TRBJ1-2; no definite D call. Looked up from germline, CDR1 is KGHDR and CDR2 is SFDVKD. The V end lost 3 bases, the J end lost 1 base, and 14 bases lay between the germline ends. This CDR3 contains 16 residues. This CDR3 reads CATSDPERTVNYGYTF. The CDR3 region has the DNA TGTGCCACCAGTGATCCCGAACGAACGGTTAACTATGGCTACACCTTC.

This clone is a singleton in its sample. This sequence joins TRBV4-2 and TRBJ2-7; 7 bases align to TRBD1. Germline V gives CDR1 LGHNA, CDR2 YNFKEQ. The junction had 15 bases not matched to a gene; V was cut back by 4 bases and J by 0 bases. The CDR3 is made up of 18 amino acids. The CDR3 loop is CASSRKVALGTDSYEQYF. Written as DNA, the CDR3 is TGTGCCAGCAGCCGGAAAGTGGCACTCGGGACAGACTCCTACGAGCAGTACTTC.